Sequencing of this T cell receptor beta chain was carried out in a study of CD8 T cells in Susac syndrome. With V trimmed by 4 bases and J by 4 bases, 10 bases remained unmatched. The CDR3 loop spans 16 amino acids. Germline V gives CDR1 MDHEN, CDR2 SYDVKM. Healthy donors acted as controls, with matching for age and sex. RNA in amounts of roughly 0.5 to 1 ug was reverse transcribed with random hexamers. MiXCR, applied by TCRdb to the immunoSEQ multiplex PCR reads, yields one record per CDR3 protein. Of approximately 150,000 distinct CDR3 sequences in the sample, roughly 95% were seen once. The specimen was CD4+ T cells from PBMCs. This TCR was sampled from a human donor in good health. The V call is TRBV28, the J call TRBJ1-2; 9 bases agree with TRBD1. The CDR3 reads CASSSVPGGQGYGYTF. Written as DNA, the CDR3 is TGTGCCAGCAGTTCAGTCCCTGGGGGACAGGGCTATGGCTACACCTTC.